This TCR beta chain was captured in a study of OX40 agonist ivuxolimab in advanced cancers. Overall study context: People in dose escalation had one of these cancers: hepatocellular carcinoma, melanoma, renal cell or head and neck cancer. Participants, 70% to 90% male, averaged approximately 60 years of age, ranging from about 23 to 85.

Generated by immunoSEQ multiplex PCR, the TCRdb table keeps only in-frame clones and is missing some. The sample consists of about 53,000 clones, around nine tenths of them appearing once. Study results and caveats: At doses 0.1 to 3.0 mg/kg, CD4+ and CD8+ clones expanded. Relative to CD4+, CD8+ T cells held more expanded clones on average.

The V end lost 1 base, the J end lost 0 bases, and 6 bases lay between the germline ends. Germline loops: CDR1 SQVTM, CDR2 ANQGSEA. The CDR3 spans 13 residues. Turning to this clone: Its matching antigen is unknown.

This receptor was obtained from an adult with an advanced solid tumor such as melanoma, head and neck, liver or kidney cancer. The specimen comprised CD4+ or CD8+ T cells sorted from blood, sampled in a trial of the OX40 agonist ivuxolimab. The chain uses TRBV29-1 and TRBJ1-1; D remains ambiguous. The CDR3 nucleotides are TGCAGCGTTGAAGGAGGATTGAACACTGAAGCTTTCTTT. Translation: CSVEGGLNTEAFF.